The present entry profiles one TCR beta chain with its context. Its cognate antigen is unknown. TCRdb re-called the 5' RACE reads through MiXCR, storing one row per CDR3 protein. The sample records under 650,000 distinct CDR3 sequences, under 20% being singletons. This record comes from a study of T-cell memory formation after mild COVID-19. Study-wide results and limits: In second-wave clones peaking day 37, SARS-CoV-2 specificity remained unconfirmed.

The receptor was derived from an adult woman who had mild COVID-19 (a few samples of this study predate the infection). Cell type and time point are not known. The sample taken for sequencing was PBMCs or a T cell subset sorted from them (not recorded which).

The chain's CDR3 is CAISEPGVIAGGFYEQYF. CDR3 in DNA: TGTGCCATCAGTGAGCCGGGAGTAATAGCGGGAGGTTTCTACGAGCAGTACTTC. J is TRBJ2-7 and V is TRBV10-3, with 10 nucleotides matching TRBD2. The V gene's germline CDR1 is ENHRY and CDR2 SYGVKD. The CDR3 is 18 residues long. With V trimmed by 2 bases and J by 3 bases, 13 bases remained unmatched.